These T cell receptor beta chains were read from a single sample in a study of blood T cell repertoires in COVID-19. The protocol was immunoSEQ multiplex PCR, while the TCRdb copy is restricted to in-frame clones and leaves out a portion. The profile shows approximately 240,000 clones, around 84% of them singletons. Sequenced: peripheral blood. Receptor source: a woman over 75 with active or convalescent COVID-19. CDR3s include the opening cysteine and the closing phenylalanine or tryptophan.

>TRBV7-3
CASSPGGAYNEQFF
>TRBV24-1
CATSDIRDRVGGELFF
>TRBV6-5
CASSYSGSSGNTIYF
>TRBV7-3
CASSLWGGTEAFF
>TRBV7-6
CASSLRGSVGGTQYF
>TRBV7-3
CASSPLGGYNSPLHF
>TRBV11-2
CASSLDPGRGDTQYF
>TRBV7-2
CASSPQRTGSTEQYF
>TRBV30
CAWSPTGEAGELFF
>TRBV28
CASSYQGQHYEQYF
>TRBV2
CASSAQSYGYTF
>TRBV7-2
CASSFGRGFTEAFF
>TRBV5-1
CASSLEGIQPQHF
>TRBV28
CASSLEQGMGNQPQHF
>TRBV2
CASSVEAGEGNEQFF
>TRBV3-1/TRBV3-2
CASSQESRGGPQTQYF
>TRBV6-6
CASSRTLAGGPYNEQFF
>TRBV7-3
CASSLGSGSPQNIQYF
>TRBV7-3
CASSTSLASGSNEQFF
>TRBV28
CASSLWLAQSSYEQYF
>TRBV5-1
CASSLDRTSGANVLTF
>TRBV13
CASSRSQALTLHF
>TRBV7-9
CASSLGRGGGNEQFF
>TRBV2
CASSEANYGGQGSYNEQFF
>TRBV7-3
CASSLQGGQPQHF
>TRBV5-8
CASSLRAGVGYEQYF
>TRBV24-1
CATSDPNHRATQQYF